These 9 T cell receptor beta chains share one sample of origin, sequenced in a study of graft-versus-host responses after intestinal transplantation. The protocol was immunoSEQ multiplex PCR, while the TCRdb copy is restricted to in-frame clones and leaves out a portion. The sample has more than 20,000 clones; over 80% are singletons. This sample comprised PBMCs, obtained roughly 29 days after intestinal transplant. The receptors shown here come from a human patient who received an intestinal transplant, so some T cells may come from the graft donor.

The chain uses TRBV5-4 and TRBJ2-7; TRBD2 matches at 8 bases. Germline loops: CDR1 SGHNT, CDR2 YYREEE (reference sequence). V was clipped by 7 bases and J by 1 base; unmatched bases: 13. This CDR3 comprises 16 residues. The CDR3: CASRPELERGSYEQYF. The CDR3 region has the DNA TGTGCCAGCCGACCCGAACTAGAGCGGGGGTCCTACGAGCAGTACTTC.

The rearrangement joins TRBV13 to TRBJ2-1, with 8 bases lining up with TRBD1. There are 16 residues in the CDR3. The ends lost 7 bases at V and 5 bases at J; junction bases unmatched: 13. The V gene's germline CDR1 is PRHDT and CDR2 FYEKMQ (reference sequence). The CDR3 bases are TGTGCCAGCACCCCCCGGGGACAGGCTTCTGACAATGAGCAGTTCTTC. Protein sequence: CASTPRGQASDNEQFF.

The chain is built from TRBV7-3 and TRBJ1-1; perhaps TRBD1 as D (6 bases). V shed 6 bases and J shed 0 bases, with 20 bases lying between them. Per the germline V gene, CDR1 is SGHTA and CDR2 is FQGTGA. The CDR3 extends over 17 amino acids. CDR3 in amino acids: CASSSVQGRGMNTEAFF. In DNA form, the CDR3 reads TGTGCCAGCAGTTCCGTGCAGGGGCGGGGTATGAACACTGAAGCTTTCTTT.

CDR3 region: CASSLRPVNTGELFF. The CDR3 nucleotides are TGTGCCAGCAGTTTAAGGCCCGTTAACACCGGGGAGCTGTTTTTT. The rearrangement uses TRBV28 and TRBJ2-2; unclear D gene. From germline, CDR1 is MDHEN and CDR2 SYDVKM. The CDR3 is 15 residues long. V was pared by 2 bases and J by 2 bases, with 9 bases between.

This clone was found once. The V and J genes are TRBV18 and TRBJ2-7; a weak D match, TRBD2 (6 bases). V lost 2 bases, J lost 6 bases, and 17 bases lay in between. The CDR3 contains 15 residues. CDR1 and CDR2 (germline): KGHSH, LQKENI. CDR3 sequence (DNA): TGTGCCAGCTCACCATATGGACTATCCTTAGGCGAGCAGTACTTC. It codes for CASSPYGLSLGEQYF.

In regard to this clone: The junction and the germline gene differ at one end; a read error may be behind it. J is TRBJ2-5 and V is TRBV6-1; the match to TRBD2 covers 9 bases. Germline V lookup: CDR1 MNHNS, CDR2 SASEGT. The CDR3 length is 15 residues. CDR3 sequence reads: CASSKAGGGQETQYF. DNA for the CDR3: TGTGCCAGCAGTAAAGCGGGGGGTGGGCAAGAGACCCAGTACTTC.

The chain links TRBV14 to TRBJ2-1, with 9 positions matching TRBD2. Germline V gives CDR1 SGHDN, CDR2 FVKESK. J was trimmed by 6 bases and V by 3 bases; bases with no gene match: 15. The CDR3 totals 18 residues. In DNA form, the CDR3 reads TGTGCCAGCAGCCAGGGTATTACGCGGGAGGGCCAGGGCAATGAGCAGTTCTTC. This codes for CASSQGITREGQGNEQFF.

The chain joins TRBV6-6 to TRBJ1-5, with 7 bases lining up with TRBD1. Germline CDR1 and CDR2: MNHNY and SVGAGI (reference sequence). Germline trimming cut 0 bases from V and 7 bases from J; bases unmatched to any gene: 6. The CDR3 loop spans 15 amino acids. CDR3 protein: CASSYSDRVGQPQHF. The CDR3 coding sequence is TGTGCCAGCAGTTACTCTGACAGGGTTGGACAGCCCCAGCATTTT.

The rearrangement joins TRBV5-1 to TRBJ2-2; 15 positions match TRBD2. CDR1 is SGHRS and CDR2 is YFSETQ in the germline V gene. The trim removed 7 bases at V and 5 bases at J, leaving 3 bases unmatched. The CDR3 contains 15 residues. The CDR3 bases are TGCGCCAGCGTGGGACTAGCGGGGGGAACCGGGGAGCTGTTTTTT. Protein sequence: CASVGLAGGTGELFF.